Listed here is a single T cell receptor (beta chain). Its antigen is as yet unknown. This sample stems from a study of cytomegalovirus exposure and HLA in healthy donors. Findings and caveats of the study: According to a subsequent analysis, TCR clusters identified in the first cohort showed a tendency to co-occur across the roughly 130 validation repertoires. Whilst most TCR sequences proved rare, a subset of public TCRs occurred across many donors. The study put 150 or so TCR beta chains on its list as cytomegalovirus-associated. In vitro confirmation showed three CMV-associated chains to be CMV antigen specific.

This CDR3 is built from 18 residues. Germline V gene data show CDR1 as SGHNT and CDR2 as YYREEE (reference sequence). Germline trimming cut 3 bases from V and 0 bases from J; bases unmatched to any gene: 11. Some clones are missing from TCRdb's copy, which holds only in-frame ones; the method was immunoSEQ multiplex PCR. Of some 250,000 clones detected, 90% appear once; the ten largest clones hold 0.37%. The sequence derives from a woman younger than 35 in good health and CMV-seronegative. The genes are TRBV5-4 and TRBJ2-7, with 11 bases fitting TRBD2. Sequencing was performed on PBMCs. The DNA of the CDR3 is TGTGCCAGCAGCTACCGAACTAGCGGGGGAACCCTCTCCTACGAGCAGTACTTC. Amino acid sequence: CASSYRTSGGTLSYEQYF.